This T cell receptor beta chain derives from a study of blood T cell repertoires in COVID-19 (dated by TCRdb to the early 2020s). Study-wide context: Collaborator samples came from the United States, Italy and Spain and covered acute and convalescent phases of COVID-19. The material from the prospective study consisted of cDNA or gDNA derived from T cells, B-cell-depleted T cells, or PBMCs. The dataset comprised deeply sampled blood TCRbeta repertoires from subjects exposed to, actively infected with, or recovered from COVID-19. The repertoires were made available in a free public database intended to serve as a resource for research on the immune response to SARS-CoV-2. Samples were obtained from the ongoing ImmuneRACE study (first 160 participants) and from about 1,300 subjects provided by 6 global collaborators. Nearly every sample came with metadata listing a de-identified subject ID, COVID-19 status, age in years and sex. HLA class I and class II types, where available, came from metadata supplied by the sample provider rather than from assay-based typing. What the authors observed across the whole study: The amount of clinical and demographic metadata varied by source and participant and was provided uncurated.

Collaborating institutions collected whole blood in K2EDTA tubes following their own protocols. For TCRbeta analysis, collaborators shipped samples as frozen whole blood, isolated PBMCs, or DNA extracted from either of those sample types. The CDR3 contains 14 residues, cysteine and phenylalanine counted. Only CDR3 DNA is held: 42 bases, read in frame from base 1. Ends trimmed: V by 3 bases, J by 3 bases; bases unmatched to a gene: 2. In the germline V gene, CDR1 corresponds to SGHTA and CDR2 to FQGNSA. TCRbeta CDR3 regions were amplified from genomic DNA by means of the immunoSEQ Assay, a bias-controlled multiplex PCR. In the original analysis: Nucleated cell counts per sample were estimated from amplification of reference gene primers within the assay. To quantify the absolute abundance of each unique TCRbeta CDR3 rearrangement, sequence reads were collapsed and filtered. For each sample, productive Simpson clonality was calculated as the square root of Simpson's diversity index over productive rearrangements. TCRdb holds this immuneACCESS table with in-frame rearrangements only. Some clones are missing; in checked studies, unresolved V genes explain under half, and the rest has no known cause. V and J calls and clone size are as listed in that table; D and trimming were resolved from the DNA. The sample table records roughly 43,000 clones; about nine tenths of these occur just once. The ten largest clonotypes hold 6.5% to 9% of the sample.

As for this clone: There is no known antigen for this receptor. No clone much larger than this one lies a single base away; base qualities are absent.

The chain links TRBV7-2 with TRBJ2-7; 10 of the junction bases match TRBD2. The TCR comes from a man in his 60s with active COVID-19. The material sequenced was peripheral blood. DNA sequence: TGTGCCAGCAGCTTCTCTAGCGGGAGCTACGAGCAGTACTTC. Translated, it reads CASSFSSGSYEQYF.